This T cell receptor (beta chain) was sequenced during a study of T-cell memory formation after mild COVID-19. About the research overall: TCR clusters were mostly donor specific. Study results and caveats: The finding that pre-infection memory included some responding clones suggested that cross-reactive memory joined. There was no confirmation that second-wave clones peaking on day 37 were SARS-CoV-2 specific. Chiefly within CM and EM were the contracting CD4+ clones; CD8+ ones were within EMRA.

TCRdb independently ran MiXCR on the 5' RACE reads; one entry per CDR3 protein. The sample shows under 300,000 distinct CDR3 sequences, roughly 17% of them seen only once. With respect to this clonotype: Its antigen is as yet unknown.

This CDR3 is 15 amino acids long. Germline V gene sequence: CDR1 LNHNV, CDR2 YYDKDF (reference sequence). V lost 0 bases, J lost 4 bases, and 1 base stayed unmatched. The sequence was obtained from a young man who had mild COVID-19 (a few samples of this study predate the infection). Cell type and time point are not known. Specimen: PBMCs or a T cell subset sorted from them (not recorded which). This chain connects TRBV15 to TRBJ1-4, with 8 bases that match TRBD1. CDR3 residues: CATSRETGGNEKLFF. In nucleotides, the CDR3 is TGTGCCACCAGCAGAGAAACAGGGGGTAATGAAAAACTGTTTTTT.